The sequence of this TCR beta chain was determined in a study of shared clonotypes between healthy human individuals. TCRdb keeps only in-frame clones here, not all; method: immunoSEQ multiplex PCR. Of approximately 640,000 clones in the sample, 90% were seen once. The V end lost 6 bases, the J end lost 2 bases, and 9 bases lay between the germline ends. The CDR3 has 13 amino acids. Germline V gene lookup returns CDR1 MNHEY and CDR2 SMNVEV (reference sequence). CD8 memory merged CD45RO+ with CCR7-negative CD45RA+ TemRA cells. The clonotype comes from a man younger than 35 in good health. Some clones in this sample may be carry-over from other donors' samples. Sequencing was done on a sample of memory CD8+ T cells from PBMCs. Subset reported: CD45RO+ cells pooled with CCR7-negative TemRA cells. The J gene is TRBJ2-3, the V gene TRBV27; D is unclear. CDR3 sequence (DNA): TGTGCCAGCAGCCCAAACCCCACAGATACGCAGTATTTT. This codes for CASSPNPTDTQYF.